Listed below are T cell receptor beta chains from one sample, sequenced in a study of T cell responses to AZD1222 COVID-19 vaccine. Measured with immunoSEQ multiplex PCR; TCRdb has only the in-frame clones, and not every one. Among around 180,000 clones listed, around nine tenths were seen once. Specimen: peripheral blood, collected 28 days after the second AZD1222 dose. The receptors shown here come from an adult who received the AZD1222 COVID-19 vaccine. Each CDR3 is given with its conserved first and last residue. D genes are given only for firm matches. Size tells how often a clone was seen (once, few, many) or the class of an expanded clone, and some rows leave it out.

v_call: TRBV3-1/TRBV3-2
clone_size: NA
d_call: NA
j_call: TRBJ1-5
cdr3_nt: TGTGCCAGCAGCCAAGCCGGGAGGGGCAATCAGCCCCAGCATTTT
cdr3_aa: CASSQAGRGNQPQHF

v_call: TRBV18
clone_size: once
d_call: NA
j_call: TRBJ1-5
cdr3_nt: TGTGCCAGCTCACCCAACCAAGGGACCAATCAGCCCCAGCATTTT
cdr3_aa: CASSPNQGTNQPQHF

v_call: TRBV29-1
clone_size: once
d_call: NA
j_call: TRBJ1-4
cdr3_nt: TGCAGCGTCTTGGGCAGGGCTAATGAAAAACTGTTTTTT
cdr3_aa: CSVLGRANEKLFF

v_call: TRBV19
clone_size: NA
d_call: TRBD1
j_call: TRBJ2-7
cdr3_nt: TGTGCCAGTAGTGGGCGGACAGGGACTCTCTCCTACGAGCAGTACTTC
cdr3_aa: CASSGRTGTLSYEQYF

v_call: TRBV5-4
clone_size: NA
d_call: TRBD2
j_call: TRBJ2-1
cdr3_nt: TGTGCCAGCAGCTTCCACCCTATAGCGGGAGGTAGCTATGAGCAGTTCTTC
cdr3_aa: CASSFHPIAGGSYEQFF

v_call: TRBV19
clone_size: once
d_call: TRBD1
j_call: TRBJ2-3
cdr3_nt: TGTGCCAGTTCGATCGGGACAGGGACCACAGATACGCAGTATTTT
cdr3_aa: CASSIGTGTTDTQYF

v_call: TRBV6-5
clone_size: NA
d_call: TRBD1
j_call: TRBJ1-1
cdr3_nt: TGTGCCAGCAGTTATGACAGAACAGGGGACACTGAAGCTTTCTTT
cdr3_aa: CASSYDRTGDTEAFF

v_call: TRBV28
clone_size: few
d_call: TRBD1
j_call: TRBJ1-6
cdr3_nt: TGTGCCAGCAGACCGACAGGGGAAGGTTCACCCCTCCACTTT
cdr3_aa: CASRPTGEGSPLHF

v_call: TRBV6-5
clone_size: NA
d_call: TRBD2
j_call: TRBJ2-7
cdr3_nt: TGTGCCAGCAGTTATGCGGCACTAGCGGGGTCCTACGAGCAGTACTTC
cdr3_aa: CASSYAALAGSYEQYF

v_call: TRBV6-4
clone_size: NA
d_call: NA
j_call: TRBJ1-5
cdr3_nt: TGTGCCAGCAGCCCCAAGGTGGGGTTTGGTCAGCCCCAGCATTTT
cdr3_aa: CASSPKVGFGQPQHF

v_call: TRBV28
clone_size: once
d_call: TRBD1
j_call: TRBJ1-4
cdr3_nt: TGTGCCAGCAGTGGACAGGGGGCGCTGGGTGAAAAACTGTTTTTT
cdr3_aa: CASSGQGALGEKLFF

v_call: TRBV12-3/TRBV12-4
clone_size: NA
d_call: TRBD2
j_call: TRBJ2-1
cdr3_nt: TGTGCCAGCAGTTGGTCTAGCGGGAAGGAGCAGTTCTTC
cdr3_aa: CASSWSSGKEQFF

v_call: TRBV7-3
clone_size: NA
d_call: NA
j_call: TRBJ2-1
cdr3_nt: TGTGCCAGCAGCTTAGATAGCGGCTCCTACAATGAGCAGTTCTTC
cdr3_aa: CASSLDSGSYNEQFF

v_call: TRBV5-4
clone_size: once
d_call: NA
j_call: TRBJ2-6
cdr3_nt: TGTGCCAGCAGCTTGGCCCGGTCTGGGGCCAACGTCCTGACTTTC
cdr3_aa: CASSLARSGANVLTF

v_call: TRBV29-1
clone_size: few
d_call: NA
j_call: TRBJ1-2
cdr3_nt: TGCAGCGTTGGGGTGGGGTTCGGCTACACCTTC
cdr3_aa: CSVGVGFGYTF

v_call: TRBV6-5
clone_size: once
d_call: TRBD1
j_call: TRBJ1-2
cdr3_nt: TGTGCCAGCAGTTACCCCGGACAGGGGGCGGGGGGCTACACCTTC
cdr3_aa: CASSYPGQGAGGYTF

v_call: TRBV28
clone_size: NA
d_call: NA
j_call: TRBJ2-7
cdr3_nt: TGTGCCAGCAGTTCACTCGTGGGACTGGGAGTGGGCGAGCAGTACTTC
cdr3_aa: CASSSLVGLGVGEQYF

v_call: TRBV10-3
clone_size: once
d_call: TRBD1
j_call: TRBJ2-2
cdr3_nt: TGTGCCATCAGGACGGGACAGGGGGCTTCCGGCGGCGCCGGGGAGCTGTTTTTT
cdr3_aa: CAIRTGQGASGGAGELFF

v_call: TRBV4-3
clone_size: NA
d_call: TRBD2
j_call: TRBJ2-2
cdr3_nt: TGCGCCAGCAGCCAAGATACGACTAGCGGGATTCACGGGGAGCTGTTTTTT
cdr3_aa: CASSQDTTSGIHGELFF

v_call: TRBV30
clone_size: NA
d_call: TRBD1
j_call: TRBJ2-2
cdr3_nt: TGTGCCACGACAGCAGGACAGGGTATCGGGGAGCTGTTTTTT
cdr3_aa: CATTAGQGIGELFF

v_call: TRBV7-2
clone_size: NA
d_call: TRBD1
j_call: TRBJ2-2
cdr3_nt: TGTGCCAGCAGCCTCCGGGACAGGCGGCGAACCGGGGAGCTGTTTTTT
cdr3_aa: CASSLRDRRRTGELFF

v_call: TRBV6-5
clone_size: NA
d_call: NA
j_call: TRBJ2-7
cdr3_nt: TGTGCCAGCCGACTTAACTTTGCCTACGAGCAGTACTTC
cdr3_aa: CASRLNFAYEQYF

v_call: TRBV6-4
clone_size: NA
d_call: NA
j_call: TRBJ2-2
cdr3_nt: TGTGCCAGCAGTGACTCAGACACCGGGGAGCTGTTTTTT
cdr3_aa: CASSDSDTGELFF

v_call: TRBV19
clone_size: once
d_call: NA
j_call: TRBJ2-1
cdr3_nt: TGTGCCAGTAGTATAGGACGGGAAGAGCAGTTCTTC
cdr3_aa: CASSIGREEQFF

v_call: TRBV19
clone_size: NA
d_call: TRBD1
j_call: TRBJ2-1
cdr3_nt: TGTGCCAGTAGCCAACAGGGGAACAATGAGCAGTTCTTC
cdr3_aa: CASSQQGNNEQFF

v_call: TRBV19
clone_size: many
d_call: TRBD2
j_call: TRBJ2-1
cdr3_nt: TGTGCCAGTAGTATAGGTCAGGGGCTAGCGGGAGGGGAGCAGTTCTTC
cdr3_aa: CASSIGQGLAGGEQFF

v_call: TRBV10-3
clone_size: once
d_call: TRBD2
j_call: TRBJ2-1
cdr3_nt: TGTGCCATCAGTCCGCAGACTAGCGGGAGCTACAATGAGCAGTTCTTC
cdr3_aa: CAISPQTSGSYNEQFF

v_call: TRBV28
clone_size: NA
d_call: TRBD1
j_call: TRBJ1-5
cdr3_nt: TGTGCCAGCAGCCCGACAGGGTTGAGGGGCAATCAGCCCCAGCATTTT
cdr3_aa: CASSPTGLRGNQPQHF

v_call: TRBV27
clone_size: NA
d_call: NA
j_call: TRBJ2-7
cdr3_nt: TGTGCCAGCAGTTTAGGTGGTGAGCAGTACTTC
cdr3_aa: CASSLGGEQYF

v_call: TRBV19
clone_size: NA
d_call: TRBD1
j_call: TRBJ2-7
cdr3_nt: TGTGCCAGTAGTGGGACAGAAGCCTACGAGCAGTACTTC
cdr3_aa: CASSGTEAYEQYF

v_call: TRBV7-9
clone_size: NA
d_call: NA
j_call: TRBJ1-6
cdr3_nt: TGTGCCAGCAGCCAACACTCTCGGGACTCACCCCTCCACTTT
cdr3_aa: CASSQHSRDSPLHF

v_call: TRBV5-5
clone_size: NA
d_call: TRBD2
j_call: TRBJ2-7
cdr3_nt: TGTGCCAGCAGCCCGACTAGCAGCTACGAGCAGTACTTC
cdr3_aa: CASSPTSSYEQYF

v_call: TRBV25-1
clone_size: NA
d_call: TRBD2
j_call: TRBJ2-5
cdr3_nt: TGTGCCAGCAGTGAATGGGCTAGCGGGATACAAGAGACCCAGTACTTC
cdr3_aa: CASSEWASGIQETQYF

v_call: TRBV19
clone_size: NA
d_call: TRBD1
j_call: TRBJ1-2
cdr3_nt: TGTGCCAGTAGCTGGACAGGGAAGTTCTATGGCTACACCTTC
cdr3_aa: CASSWTGKFYGYTF

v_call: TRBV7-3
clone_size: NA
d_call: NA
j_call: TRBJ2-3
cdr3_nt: TGTGCCAGCAGCTTAGGAGGGAGTGCAGATACGCAGTATTTT
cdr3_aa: CASSLGGSADTQYF

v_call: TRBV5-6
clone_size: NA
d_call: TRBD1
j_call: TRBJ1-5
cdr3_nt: TGTGCCAGCAGCTTCGGACAGGGGGACCAGCCCCAGCATTTT
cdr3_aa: CASSFGQGDQPQHF

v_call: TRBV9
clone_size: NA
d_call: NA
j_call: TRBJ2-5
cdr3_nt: TGTGCCAGCAGCGTAGCTTCTAGCGCCCTCCAAGAGACCCAGTACTTC
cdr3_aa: CASSVASSALQETQYF

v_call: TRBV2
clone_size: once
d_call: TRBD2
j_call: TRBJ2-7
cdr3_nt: TGTGCCAGCAGTGAGGGACTAGCGGGTATATACGAGCAGTACTTC
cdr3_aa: CASSEGLAGIYEQYF

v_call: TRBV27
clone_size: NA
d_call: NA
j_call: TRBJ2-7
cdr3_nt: TGTGCCAGCAGTTTCCACAGGGGGAGGGGAGGCTACGAGCAGTACTTC
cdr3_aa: CASSFHRGRGGYEQYF

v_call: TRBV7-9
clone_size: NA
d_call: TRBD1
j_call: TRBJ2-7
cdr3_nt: TGTGCCAGCAGCTCGTTCCGGGACAGTCCCTACGAGCAGTACTTC
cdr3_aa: CASSSFRDSPYEQYF

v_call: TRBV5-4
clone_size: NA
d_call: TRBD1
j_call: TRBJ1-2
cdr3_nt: TGTGCCAGCAGCTTGGTTGGACAGGGGTTCTATGGCTACACCTTC
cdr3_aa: CASSLVGQGFYGYTF

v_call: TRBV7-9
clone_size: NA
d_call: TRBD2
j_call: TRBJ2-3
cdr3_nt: TGTGCCAGCAGCCCAGGGACTAGCGGAGATACGCAGTATTTT
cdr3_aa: CASSPGTSGDTQYF

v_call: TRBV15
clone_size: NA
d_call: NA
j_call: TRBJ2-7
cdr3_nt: TGTGCCACCAGCAGAGAGTTGCTAGTAGCCTACGAGCAGTACTTC
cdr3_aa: CATSRELLVAYEQYF

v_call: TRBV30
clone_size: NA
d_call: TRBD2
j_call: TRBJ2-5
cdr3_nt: TGTGCCTGGAGTCGGGTCAGGGAGGGAGAGACCCAGTACTTC
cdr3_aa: CAWSRVREGETQYF

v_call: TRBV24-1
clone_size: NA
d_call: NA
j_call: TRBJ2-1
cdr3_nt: TGTGCCACCAGTGATTCATTGCGGGGTTCCTACAATGAGCAGTTCTTC
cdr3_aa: CATSDSLRGSYNEQFF

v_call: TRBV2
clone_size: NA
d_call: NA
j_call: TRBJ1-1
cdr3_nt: TGTGCCAGCAGCGAGCAGGGAACTGAAGCTTTCTTT
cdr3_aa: CASSEQGTEAFF